A selection of T cell receptor beta chains follows, all from one sample in a study of blood T cells in healthy people across ages. One entry per CDR3 protein, called by TCRdb with MiXCR from the 5' RACE reads. The sample lists 800,000 to 950,000 distinct CDR3 sequences, roughly 28% occurring once. The data also belong to a second study, concerning T cells of mothers and their children.

What was sequenced was blood. These receptors originate from a woman between 40 and 50 years old in good health. CDR3s include the opening cysteine and the closing phenylalanine or tryptophan. The order of the fields is CDR3 protein, D gene, V gene. The D gene is left open where the match is weak.

CDR3 protein: CSAAGHSRYEQYF
D gene: NA
V gene: TRBV20-1

CDR3 protein: CASSLERQSGYTF
D gene: NA
V gene: TRBV7-2

CDR3 protein: CATSRDGILDVNQPQHF
D gene: NA
V gene: TRBV15

CDR3 protein: CASSLASTGGYNEQFF
D gene: TRBD1
V gene: TRBV7-2

CDR3 protein: CASSQDGRGGNQPQHF
D gene: NA
V gene: TRBV4-1

CDR3 protein: CASNSPTGGGNQPQHF
D gene: TRBD1
V gene: TRBV27

CDR3 protein: CAISSTAEAQYF
D gene: NA
V gene: TRBV10-3

CDR3 protein: CASSWGSAYEQFF
D gene: NA
V gene: TRBV5-1

CDR3 protein: CASSPRGQGEAGANVLTF
D gene: NA
V gene: TRBV7-7

CDR3 protein: CASSSPDRGIAGELFF
D gene: TRBD1
V gene: TRBV28

CDR3 protein: CASSQDRQGNYNEQFF
D gene: NA
V gene: TRBV4-3

CDR3 protein: CASSSDSSYEQYF
D gene: NA
V gene: TRBV5-1

CDR3 protein: CASGSTGGGSAQYF
D gene: TRBD2
V gene: TRBV5-4

CDR3 protein: CASSVGTGDSRETQYF
D gene: TRBD1
V gene: TRBV5-1

CDR3 protein: CASAKRTGELFF
D gene: NA
V gene: TRBV12-3/TRBV12-4

CDR3 protein: CASRPDASEQFF
D gene: NA
V gene: TRBV6-2/TRBV6-3

CDR3 protein: CASSFGAGEYEQYF
D gene: NA
V gene: TRBV27

CDR3 protein: CASSLAGGDTDTQYF
D gene: TRBD2
V gene: TRBV11-2

CDR3 protein: CASSLPQGGKQKLFF
D gene: TRBD1
V gene: TRBV28

CDR3 protein: CASSLDHRGPYNEQFF
D gene: TRBD1
V gene: TRBV5-1

CDR3 protein: CASSAFGRVKDHEQYF
D gene: TRBD2
V gene: TRBV7-2

CDR3 protein: CATSEGGTDTQYF
D gene: NA
V gene: TRBV24-1

CDR3 protein: CASSQEDEQYF
D gene: NA
V gene: TRBV4-2

CDR3 protein: CASSLKTSGVSEQFF
D gene: TRBD2
V gene: TRBV27

CDR3 protein: CASSWGLGAVDTEAFF
D gene: NA
V gene: TRBV5-6

CDR3 protein: CASSLVGGGLGSGANVLTF
D gene: NA
V gene: TRBV5-1

CDR3 protein: CASSVYAETYEQYF
D gene: NA
V gene: TRBV9

CDR3 protein: CAISESVGVYEQYF
D gene: NA
V gene: TRBV10-3

CDR3 protein: CASSPFQNEQFF
D gene: NA
V gene: TRBV7-2

CDR3 protein: CATQGQHYEQYF
D gene: NA
V gene: TRBV19

CDR3 protein: CASSHATRHTGELFF
D gene: NA
V gene: TRBV4-1

CDR3 protein: CASSRAPGQGKDEQFF
D gene: TRBD1
V gene: TRBV7-2

CDR3 protein: CASSSPDRGQETQYF
D gene: TRBD1
V gene: TRBV7-2

CDR3 protein: CASSVGTGTSYEQYF
D gene: TRBD1
V gene: TRBV9

CDR3 protein: CSAASVAKNIQYF
D gene: NA
V gene: TRBV20-1

CDR3 protein: CASSLDRQSSGNTIYF
D gene: NA
V gene: TRBV7-2

CDR3 protein: CASSLAWGYQDGYTF
D gene: NA
V gene: TRBV7-6

CDR3 protein: CASSLTAGNEKLFF
D gene: NA
V gene: TRBV5-1

CDR3 protein: CASSSRPDRGRQPRHF
D gene: TRBD1
V gene: TRBV5-5

CDR3 protein: CASSIQGRNSPLHF
D gene: NA
V gene: TRBV7-2

CDR3 protein: CASSQVGGEGYGYTF
D gene: NA
V gene: TRBV4-1

CDR3 protein: CASSITYPGTYNSPLHF
D gene: NA
V gene: TRBV7-2

CDR3 protein: CASSGGNRGNEQFF
D gene: NA
V gene: TRBV9

CDR3 protein: CASSLYTMNTEAFF
D gene: NA
V gene: TRBV5-1

CDR3 protein: CAISEPGVTEDEQFF
D gene: NA
V gene: TRBV10-3

CDR3 protein: CSVGGQGNGYTF
D gene: TRBD1
V gene: TRBV29-1

CDR3 protein: CASRIGDYEQYF
D gene: NA
V gene: TRBV6-5

CDR3 protein: CAWSASEQFF
D gene: NA
V gene: TRBV30

CDR3 protein: CSVNEGTLYGYTF
D gene: NA
V gene: TRBV29-1

CDR3 protein: CATSRDESLYNEQFF
D gene: NA
V gene: TRBV15

CDR3 protein: CASSFGQRYGYTF
D gene: NA
V gene: TRBV28

CDR3 protein: CASTSGGPSTDTQYF
D gene: TRBD2
V gene: TRBV6-6

CDR3 protein: CASSLGGYPSGEQYF
D gene: NA
V gene: TRBV27